This TCR beta chain was identified in a study of CD8 T cells in ankylosing spondylitis (dated by TCRdb to the late 2010s). Describing the broader study: The study profiled T cell receptor beta repertoires in healthy donors and ankylosing spondylitis patients to find disease-linked TCR variants. The full study cohort was made up of 20 to 25 ankylosing spondylitis patients and fewer than 120 healthy donors. Samples of peripheral blood were taken, and for ankylosing spondylitis patients, synovial fluid was collected as well. Summary of the overall study and its limitations: Some motif variants had previously been reported in the synovial fluid and blood of reactive arthritis patients, which suggests shared mechanisms of disease initiation. A TCR beta motif made up of under ten highly homologous amino acid variants appeared to be characteristic of blood from ankylosing spondylitis patients. The disease-linked clones had a CD8+ phenotype and were found at relatively low frequencies in peripheral blood. Significant enrichment of the disease-linked clones was reported in matched synovial fluid samples from ankylosing spondylitis patients.

Instrument used: Illumina HiSeq 2500. TCR beta libraries were prepared by quantitative 5'-RACE with molecular barcodes. From the authors' description of their analysis: Disease-linked TCR variants were identified with a new computational method built on a probabilistic model of VDJ rearrangement. Using fastp trimming at Q25 and MiXCR clonotype assembly, TCRdb reanalyzed the public sequencing data and kept in-frame beta chains. CDR3 protein sequences are deduplicated, and each keeps its most common genes and DNA. Clone size and V and J calls follow TCRdb, not the original study. The sample data list a few hundred thousand distinct CDR3 sequences, and roughly 10% of these were observed just once. The ten biggest clones cover about a fifth of the sample. This clonotype was seen just once. The target of this receptor is not known. No base quality information exists; no much larger clone differs at one position. On its own, one read is weak support.

The origin of this receptor is a male donor with ankylosing spondylitis or in good health (not recorded which). The specimen sequenced was blood, either unsorted or a sorted T cell fraction (not recorded which).

The DNA sequence is as follows: TGTGCCAGCAGCTCCAGGGGGATGGAGACCCAGTACTTC. This is translated as CASSSRGMETQYF. This receptor chain uses TRBV7-3 and TRBJ2-5, with TRBD1 matching 7 junction bases. V loses 4 bases at its end and J loses 5 bases; junction bases beyond the gene matches: 4. CDR3 length: 13 amino acids, cysteine to phenylalanine. Only CDR3 DNA remains: 39 bases, in frame from the first base. CDR1 SGHTA and CDR2 FQGTGA are derived from the germline V gene. The CDR3 plus the reference TRBV7-3 and TRBJ2-5 genes for the other parts give the full variable domain: GAGVSQTPSNKVTEKGKYVELRCDPISGHTALYWYRQSLGQGPEFLIYFQGTGAADDSGLPNDRFFAVRPEGSVSTLKIQRTERGDSAVYLCASSSRGMETQYFGPGTRLLVL.